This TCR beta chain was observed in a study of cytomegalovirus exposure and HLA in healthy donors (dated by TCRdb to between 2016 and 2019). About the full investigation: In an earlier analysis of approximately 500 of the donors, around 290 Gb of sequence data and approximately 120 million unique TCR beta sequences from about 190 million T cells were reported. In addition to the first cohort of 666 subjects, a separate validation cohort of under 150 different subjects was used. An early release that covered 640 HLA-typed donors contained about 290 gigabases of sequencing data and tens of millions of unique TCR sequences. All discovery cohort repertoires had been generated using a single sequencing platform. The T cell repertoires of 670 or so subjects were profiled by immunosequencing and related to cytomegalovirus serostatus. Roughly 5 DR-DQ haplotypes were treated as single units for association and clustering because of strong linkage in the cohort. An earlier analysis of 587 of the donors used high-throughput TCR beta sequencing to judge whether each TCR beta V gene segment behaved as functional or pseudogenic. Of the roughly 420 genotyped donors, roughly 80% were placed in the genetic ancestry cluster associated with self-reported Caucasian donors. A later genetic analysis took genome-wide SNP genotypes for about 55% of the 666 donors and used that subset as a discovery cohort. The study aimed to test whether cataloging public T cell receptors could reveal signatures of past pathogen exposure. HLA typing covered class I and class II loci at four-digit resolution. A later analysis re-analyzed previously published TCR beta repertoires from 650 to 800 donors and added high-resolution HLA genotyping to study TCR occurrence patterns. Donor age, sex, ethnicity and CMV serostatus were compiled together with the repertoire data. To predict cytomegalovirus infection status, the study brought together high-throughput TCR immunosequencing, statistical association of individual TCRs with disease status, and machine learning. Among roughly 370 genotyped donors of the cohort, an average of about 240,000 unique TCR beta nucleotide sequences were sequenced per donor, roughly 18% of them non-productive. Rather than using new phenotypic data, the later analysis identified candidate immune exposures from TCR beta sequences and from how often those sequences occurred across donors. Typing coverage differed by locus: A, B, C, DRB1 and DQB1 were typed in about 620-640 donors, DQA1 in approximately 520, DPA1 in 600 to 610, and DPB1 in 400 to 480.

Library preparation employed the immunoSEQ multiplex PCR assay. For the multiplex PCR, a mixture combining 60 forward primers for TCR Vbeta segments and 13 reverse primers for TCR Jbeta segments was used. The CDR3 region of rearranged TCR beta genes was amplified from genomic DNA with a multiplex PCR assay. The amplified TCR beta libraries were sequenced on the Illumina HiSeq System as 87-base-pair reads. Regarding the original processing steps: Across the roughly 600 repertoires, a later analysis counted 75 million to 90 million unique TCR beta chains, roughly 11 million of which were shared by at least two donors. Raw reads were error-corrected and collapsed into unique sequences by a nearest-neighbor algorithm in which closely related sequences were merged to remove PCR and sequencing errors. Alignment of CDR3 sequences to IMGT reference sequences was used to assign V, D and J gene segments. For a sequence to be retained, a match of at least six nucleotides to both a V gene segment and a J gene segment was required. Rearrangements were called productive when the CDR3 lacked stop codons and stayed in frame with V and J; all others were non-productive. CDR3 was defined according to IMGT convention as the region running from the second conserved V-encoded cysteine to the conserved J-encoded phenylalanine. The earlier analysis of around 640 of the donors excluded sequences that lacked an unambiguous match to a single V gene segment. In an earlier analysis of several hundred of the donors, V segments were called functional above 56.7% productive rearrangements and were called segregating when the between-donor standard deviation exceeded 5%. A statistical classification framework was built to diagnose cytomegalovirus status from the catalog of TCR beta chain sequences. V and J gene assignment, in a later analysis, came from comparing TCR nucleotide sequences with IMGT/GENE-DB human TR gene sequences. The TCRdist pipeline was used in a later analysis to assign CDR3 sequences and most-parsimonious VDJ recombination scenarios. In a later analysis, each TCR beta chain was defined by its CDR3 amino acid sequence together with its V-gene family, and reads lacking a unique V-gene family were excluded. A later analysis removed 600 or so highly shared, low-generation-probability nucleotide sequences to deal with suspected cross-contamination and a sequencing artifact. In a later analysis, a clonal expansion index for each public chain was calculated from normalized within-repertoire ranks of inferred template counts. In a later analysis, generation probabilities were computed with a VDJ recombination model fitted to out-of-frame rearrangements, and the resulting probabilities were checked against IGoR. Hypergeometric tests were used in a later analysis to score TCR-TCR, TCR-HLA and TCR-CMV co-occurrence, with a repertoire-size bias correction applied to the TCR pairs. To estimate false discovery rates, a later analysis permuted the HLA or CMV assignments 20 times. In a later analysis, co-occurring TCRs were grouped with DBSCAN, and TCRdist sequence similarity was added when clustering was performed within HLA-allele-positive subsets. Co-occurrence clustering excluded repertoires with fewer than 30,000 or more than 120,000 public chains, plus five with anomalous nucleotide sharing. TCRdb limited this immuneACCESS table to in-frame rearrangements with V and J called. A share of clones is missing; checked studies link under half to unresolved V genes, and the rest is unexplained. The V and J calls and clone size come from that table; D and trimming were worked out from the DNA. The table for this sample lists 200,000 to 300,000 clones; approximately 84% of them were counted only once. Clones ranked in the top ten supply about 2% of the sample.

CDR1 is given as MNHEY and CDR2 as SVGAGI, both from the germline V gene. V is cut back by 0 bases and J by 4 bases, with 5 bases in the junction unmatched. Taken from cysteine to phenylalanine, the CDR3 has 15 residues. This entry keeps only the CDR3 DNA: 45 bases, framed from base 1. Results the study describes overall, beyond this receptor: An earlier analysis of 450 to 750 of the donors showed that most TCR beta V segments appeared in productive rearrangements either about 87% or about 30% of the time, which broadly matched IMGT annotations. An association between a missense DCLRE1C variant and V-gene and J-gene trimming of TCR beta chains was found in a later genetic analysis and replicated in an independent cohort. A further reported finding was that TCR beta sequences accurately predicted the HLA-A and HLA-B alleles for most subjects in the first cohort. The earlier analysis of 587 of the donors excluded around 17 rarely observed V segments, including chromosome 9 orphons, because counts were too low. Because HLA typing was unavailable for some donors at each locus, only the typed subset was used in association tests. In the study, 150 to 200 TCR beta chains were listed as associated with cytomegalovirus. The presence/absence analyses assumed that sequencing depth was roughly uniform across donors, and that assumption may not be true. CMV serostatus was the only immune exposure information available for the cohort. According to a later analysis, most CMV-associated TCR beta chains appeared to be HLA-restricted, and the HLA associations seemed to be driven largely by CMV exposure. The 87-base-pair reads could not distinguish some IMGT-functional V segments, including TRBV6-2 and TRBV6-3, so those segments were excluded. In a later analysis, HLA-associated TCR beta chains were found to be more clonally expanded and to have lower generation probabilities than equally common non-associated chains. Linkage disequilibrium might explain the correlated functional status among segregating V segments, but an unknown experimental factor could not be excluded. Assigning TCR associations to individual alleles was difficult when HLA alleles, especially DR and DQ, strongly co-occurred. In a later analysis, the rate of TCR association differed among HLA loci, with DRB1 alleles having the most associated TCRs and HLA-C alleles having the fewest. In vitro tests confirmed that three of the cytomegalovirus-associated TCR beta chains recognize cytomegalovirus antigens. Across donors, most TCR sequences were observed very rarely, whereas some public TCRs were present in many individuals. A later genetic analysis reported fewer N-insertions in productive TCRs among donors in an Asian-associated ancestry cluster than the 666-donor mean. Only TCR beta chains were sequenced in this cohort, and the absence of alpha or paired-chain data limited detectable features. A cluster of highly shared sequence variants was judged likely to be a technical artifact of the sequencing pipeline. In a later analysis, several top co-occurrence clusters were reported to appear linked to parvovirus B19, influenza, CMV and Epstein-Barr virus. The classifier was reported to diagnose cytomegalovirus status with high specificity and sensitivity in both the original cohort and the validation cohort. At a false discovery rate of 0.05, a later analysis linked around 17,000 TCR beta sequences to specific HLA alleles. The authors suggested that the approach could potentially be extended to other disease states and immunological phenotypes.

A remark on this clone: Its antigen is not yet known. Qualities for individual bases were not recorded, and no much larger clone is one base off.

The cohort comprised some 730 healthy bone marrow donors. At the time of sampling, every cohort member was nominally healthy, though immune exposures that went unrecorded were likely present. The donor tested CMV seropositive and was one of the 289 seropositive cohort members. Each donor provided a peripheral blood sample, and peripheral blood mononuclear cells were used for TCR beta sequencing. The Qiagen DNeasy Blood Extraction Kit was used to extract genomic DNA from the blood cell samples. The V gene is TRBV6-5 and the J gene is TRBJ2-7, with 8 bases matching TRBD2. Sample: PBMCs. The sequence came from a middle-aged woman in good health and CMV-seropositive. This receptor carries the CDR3 CASSYSWTSPYEQYF. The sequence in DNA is TGTGCCAGCAGTTACTCTTGGACTAGCCCTTACGAGCAGTACTTC.